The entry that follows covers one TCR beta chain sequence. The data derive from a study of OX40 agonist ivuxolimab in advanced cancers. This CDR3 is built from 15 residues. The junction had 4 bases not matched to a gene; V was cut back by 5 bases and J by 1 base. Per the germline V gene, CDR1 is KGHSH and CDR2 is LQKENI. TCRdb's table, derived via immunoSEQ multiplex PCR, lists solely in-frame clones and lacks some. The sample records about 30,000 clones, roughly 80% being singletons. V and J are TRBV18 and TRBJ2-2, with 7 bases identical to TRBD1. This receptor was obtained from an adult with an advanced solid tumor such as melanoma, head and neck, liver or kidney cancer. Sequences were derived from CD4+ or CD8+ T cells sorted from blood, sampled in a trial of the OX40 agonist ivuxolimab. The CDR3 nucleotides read TGTGCCAGCTCAATGGGACAGCTGAACACCGGGGAGCTGTTTTTT. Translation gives CASSMGQLNTGELFF.